Listed below are T cell receptor beta chains from one sample, sequenced in a study of Ad26.COV2.S vaccination and SARS-CoV-2 variants. Measured with immunoSEQ multiplex PCR; TCRdb has only the in-frame clones, and not every one. Of some 290,000 clones listed, around 84% are singletons. This material consisted of peripheral blood, taken in a trial of Ad26.COV2.S vaccine versus placebo. Receptor source: a person aged 18-65 years who received the Ad26.COV2.S COVID-19 vaccine or a placebo. Each CDR3 is given with its conserved first and last residue. A D gene is named only where the DNA matches it firmly. Part of the rows lack a size; the others show once, few, many or a class for expanded clones.

v_call: TRBV11-3; d_call: NA; clone_size: NA; j_call: TRBJ2-1; cdr3_aa: CASSLASGLHNEQFF; cdr3_nt: TGTGCCAGCAGCTTAGCTTCGGGACTTCACAATGAGCAGTTCTTC
v_call: TRBV5-1; d_call: TRBD2; clone_size: NA; j_call: TRBJ2-1; cdr3_aa: CASRPAGPNEQFF; cdr3_nt: TGCGCCAGCAGGCCAGCGGGGCCGAATGAGCAGTTCTTC
v_call: TRBV2; d_call: NA; clone_size: NA; j_call: TRBJ1-6; cdr3_aa: CASKPDTLLYNSPLHF; cdr3_nt: TGTGCCAGCAAACCGGATACTCTACTCTATAATTCACCCCTCCACTTT
v_call: TRBV9; d_call: TRBD1; clone_size: NA; j_call: TRBJ1-3; cdr3_aa: CASLRQGISGNTIYF; cdr3_nt: TGTGCCAGCCTTCGACAGGGCATCTCTGGAAACACCATATATTTT
v_call: TRBV5-1; d_call: TRBD1; clone_size: NA; j_call: TRBJ2-7; cdr3_aa: CASSLLQGAYEQYF; cdr3_nt: TGCGCCAGCAGCTTGTTACAGGGGGCTTACGAGCAGTACTTC
v_call: TRBV19; d_call: NA; clone_size: once; j_call: TRBJ1-1; cdr3_aa: CASSIEGDGYTEAFF; cdr3_nt: TGTGCCAGTAGTATTGAGGGGGACGGGTACACTGAAGCTTTCTTT
v_call: TRBV6-6; d_call: NA; clone_size: NA; j_call: TRBJ1-5; cdr3_aa: CASSSQGQPQHF; cdr3_nt: TGTGCCAGCAGTTCCCAGGGTCAGCCCCAGCATTTT
v_call: TRBV7-8; d_call: NA; clone_size: NA; j_call: TRBJ2-1; cdr3_aa: CASSAIAYNEQFF; cdr3_nt: TGTGCCAGCAGCGCCATAGCCTACAATGAGCAGTTCTTC
v_call: TRBV5-1; d_call: NA; clone_size: NA; j_call: TRBJ1-1; cdr3_aa: CASSLARRLNTEAFF; cdr3_nt: TGCGCCAGCAGCTTGGCCAGGCGGTTGAACACTGAAGCTTTCTTT
v_call: TRBV6-1; d_call: TRBD2; clone_size: few; j_call: TRBJ2-3; cdr3_aa: CASSEGGRETDTQYF; cdr3_nt: TGTGCCAGCAGTGAAGGCGGGAGAGAGACGGATACGCAGTATTTT
v_call: TRBV7-6; d_call: NA; clone_size: NA; j_call: TRBJ1-4; cdr3_aa: CASSARQDANEKLFF; cdr3_nt: TGTGCCAGCAGCGCGCGACAGGACGCTAATGAAAAACTGTTTTTT
v_call: TRBV9; d_call: NA; clone_size: NA; j_call: TRBJ2-1; cdr3_aa: CASSPSGDSNNEQFF; cdr3_nt: TGTGCCAGCAGCCCGTCTGGGGACTCCAACAATGAGCAGTTCTTC
v_call: TRBV5-6; d_call: NA; clone_size: few; j_call: TRBJ1-2; cdr3_aa: CASSSLYSDYGYTF; cdr3_nt: TGTGCCAGCAGCTCACTCTACAGTGACTATGGCTACACCTTC
v_call: TRBV6-2/TRBV6-3; d_call: TRBD1; clone_size: NA; j_call: TRBJ2-6; cdr3_aa: CASSRDRPATGANVLTF; cdr3_nt: TGTGCCAGCAGTCGGGACAGGCCGGCGACCGGGGCCAACGTCCTGACTTTC
v_call: TRBV2; d_call: NA; clone_size: NA; j_call: TRBJ2-2; cdr3_aa: CASSLPGQTGELFF; cdr3_nt: TGTGCCAGCAGCCTACCGGGCCAAACCGGGGAGCTGTTTTTT
v_call: TRBV5-1; d_call: NA; clone_size: NA; j_call: TRBJ1-1; cdr3_aa: CASSLDTEAFF; cdr3_nt: TGCGCCAGCAGCTTAGACACTGAAGCTTTCTTT
v_call: TRBV5-1; d_call: NA; clone_size: NA; j_call: TRBJ1-1; cdr3_aa: CASSLSGMNTEAFF; cdr3_nt: TGCGCCAGCAGCTTGTCAGGGATGAACACTGAAGCTTTCTTT
v_call: TRBV4-3; d_call: TRBD1; clone_size: NA; j_call: TRBJ1-6; cdr3_aa: CASSQERRGQSPLHF; cdr3_nt: TGCGCCAGCAGCCAAGAACGGAGGGGGCAATCACCCCTCCACTTT
v_call: TRBV18; d_call: NA; clone_size: few; j_call: TRBJ2-7; cdr3_aa: CASSPVPGRQQYF; cdr3_nt: TGTGCCAGCTCACCAGTCCCAGGGAGACAGCAGTACTTC
v_call: TRBV5-6; d_call: TRBD2; clone_size: NA; j_call: TRBJ2-3; cdr3_aa: CASSFSGGASDTQYF; cdr3_nt: TGTGCCAGCAGTTTTAGCGGGGGGGCATCAGATACGCAGTATTTT
v_call: TRBV4-3; d_call: NA; clone_size: NA; j_call: TRBJ1-1; cdr3_aa: CASSQVKGVDTEAFF; cdr3_nt: TGCGCCAGCAGCCAAGTGAAGGGGGTAGACACTGAAGCTTTCTTT
v_call: TRBV5-1; d_call: TRBD2; clone_size: NA; j_call: TRBJ2-2; cdr3_aa: CASSSTSGGTNTGELFF; cdr3_nt: TGCGCCAGCAGCTCAACTAGCGGGGGAACGAACACCGGGGAGCTGTTTTTT
v_call: TRBV9; d_call: TRBD2; clone_size: once; j_call: TRBJ2-2; cdr3_aa: CASRPLAGNTGELFF; cdr3_nt: TGTGCCAGCAGACCACTAGCGGGGAACACCGGGGAGCTGTTTTTT
v_call: TRBV6-4; d_call: TRBD1; clone_size: NA; j_call: TRBJ1-2; cdr3_aa: CASSDDYGTGKEYYGYTF; cdr3_nt: TGTGCCAGCAGTGACGATTACGGGACAGGTAAGGAATACTATGGCTACACCTTC
v_call: TRBV18; d_call: NA; clone_size: NA; j_call: TRBJ1-1; cdr3_aa: CASSPFEAGEAFF; cdr3_nt: TGTGCCAGCTCACCATTTGAGGCAGGCGAAGCTTTCTTT
v_call: TRBV9; d_call: NA; clone_size: NA; j_call: TRBJ1-3; cdr3_aa: CASSVGGVSGNTIYF; cdr3_nt: TGTGCCAGCAGCGTAGGTGGGGTCTCTGGAAACACCATATATTTT
v_call: TRBV3-1/TRBV3-2; d_call: NA; clone_size: once; j_call: TRBJ2-1; cdr3_aa: CASSQGGLVNEQFF; cdr3_nt: TGTGCCAGCAGCCAAGGGGGTCTGGTCAATGAGCAGTTCTTC
v_call: TRBV7-8; d_call: TRBD1; clone_size: NA; j_call: TRBJ1-1; cdr3_aa: CASSLRQGGTEAFF; cdr3_nt: TGTGCCAGCAGCTTAAGACAGGGTGGCACTGAAGCTTTCTTT
v_call: TRBV4-1; d_call: TRBD1; clone_size: NA; j_call: TRBJ2-3; cdr3_aa: CASSPSGGGRDTQYF; cdr3_nt: TGCGCCAGCAGCCCCTCAGGGGGTGGGAGAGATACGCAGTATTTT
v_call: TRBV10-3; d_call: TRBD1; clone_size: NA; j_call: TRBJ1-6; cdr3_aa: CAISGGLGQDSPLHF; cdr3_nt: TGTGCCATCAGTGGTGGTTTGGGACAGGATTCACCCCTCCACTTT
v_call: TRBV7-2; d_call: TRBD1; clone_size: NA; j_call: TRBJ1-1; cdr3_aa: CASSFAGGVTEAFF; cdr3_nt: TGTGCCAGCAGCTTCGCAGGGGGGGTCACTGAAGCTTTCTTT
v_call: TRBV27; d_call: TRBD1; clone_size: NA; j_call: TRBJ2-7; cdr3_aa: CASSSRTGRYEQYF; cdr3_nt: TGTGCCAGCAGTTCTCGGACAGGGCGGTACGAGCAGTACTTC
v_call: TRBV4-2; d_call: TRBD1; clone_size: NA; j_call: TRBJ2-7; cdr3_aa: CASSRPGQATYEQYF; cdr3_nt: TGTGCCAGCAGCCGTCCGGGACAGGCAACCTACGAGCAGTACTTC
v_call: TRBV6-5; d_call: NA; clone_size: NA; j_call: TRBJ1-2; cdr3_aa: CASSSPRRGGGYGYTF; cdr3_nt: TGTGCCAGCAGTTCCCCACGGAGAGGGGGTGGGTATGGCTACACCTTC
v_call: TRBV21-1; d_call: NA; clone_size: NA; j_call: TRBJ2-3; cdr3_aa: CASSKGGPKQGLQYF; cdr3_nt: TGTGCCAGCAGCAAAGGGGGCCCAAAGCAGGGGTTGCAGTATTTT
v_call: TRBV7-2; d_call: NA; clone_size: NA; j_call: TRBJ2-1; cdr3_aa: CASSLGPTAYNEQFF; cdr3_nt: TGTGCCAGCAGCTTGGGGCCGACGGCCTACAATGAGCAGTTCTTC
v_call: TRBV15; d_call: NA; clone_size: NA; j_call: TRBJ1-6; cdr3_aa: CATSRDRGRTPNSPLHF; cdr3_nt: TGTGCCACCAGCAGAGATCGGGGGAGGACACCTAATTCACCCCTCCACTTT
v_call: TRBV29-1; d_call: NA; clone_size: NA; j_call: TRBJ2-7; cdr3_aa: CSVGLRDKGYEQYF; cdr3_nt: TGCAGCGTTGGACTCCGGGACAAAGGCTACGAGCAGTACTTC
v_call: TRBV13; d_call: NA; clone_size: NA; j_call: TRBJ1-2; cdr3_aa: CASRSPGTNYGYTF; cdr3_nt: TGTGCCAGCAGAAGTCCCGGGACCAACTATGGCTACACCTTC
v_call: TRBV5-1; d_call: NA; clone_size: NA; j_call: TRBJ1-1; cdr3_aa: CASSPQGIMNTEAFF; cdr3_nt: TGCGCCAGCAGCCCTCAGGGTATTATGAACACTGAAGCTTTCTTT
v_call: TRBV30; d_call: TRBD1; clone_size: NA; j_call: TRBJ2-3; cdr3_aa: CAWSEAGGLTQYF; cdr3_nt: TGTGCCTGGAGTGAGGCAGGGGGCCTTACGCAGTATTTT
v_call: TRBV5-1; d_call: NA; clone_size: few; j_call: TRBJ2-7; cdr3_aa: CASRRRTTNYEQYF; cdr3_nt: TGCGCCAGCAGACGACGGACTACTAACTACGAGCAGTACTTC
v_call: TRBV6-5; d_call: NA; clone_size: few; j_call: TRBJ2-7; cdr3_aa: CASIGGSYEQYF; cdr3_nt: TGTGCCAGCATAGGGGGGTCCTACGAGCAGTACTTC
v_call: TRBV19; d_call: NA; clone_size: NA; j_call: TRBJ1-1; cdr3_aa: CASSIVGAMNTEAFF; cdr3_nt: TGTGCCAGTAGTATAGTAGGGGCCATGAACACTGAAGCTTTCTTT
v_call: TRBV5-4; d_call: TRBD1; clone_size: NA; j_call: TRBJ1-4; cdr3_aa: CASSGGQGHTNEKLFF; cdr3_nt: TGTGCCAGCAGCGGGGGACAGGGGCACACTAATGAAAAACTGTTTTTT
v_call: TRBV4-3; d_call: NA; clone_size: few; j_call: TRBJ1-2; cdr3_aa: CASSQDILQINGYGYTF; cdr3_nt: TGCGCCAGCAGCCAAGATATTTTGCAAATAAACGGCTATGGCTACACCTTC
v_call: TRBV9; d_call: NA; clone_size: NA; j_call: TRBJ2-7; cdr3_aa: CASSEGSHSYEQYF; cdr3_nt: TGTGCCAGCAGTGAGGGCTCCCATTCCTACGAGCAGTACTTC
v_call: TRBV3-1/TRBV3-2; d_call: NA; clone_size: once; j_call: TRBJ2-7; cdr3_aa: CASSQDGGSYEQYF; cdr3_nt: TGTGCCAGCAGCCAAGATGGGGGGTCCTACGAGCAGTACTTC
v_call: TRBV6-6; d_call: NA; clone_size: NA; j_call: TRBJ2-3; cdr3_aa: CASGPSMGTQYF; cdr3_nt: TGTGCCAGCGGTCCCAGTATGGGGACGCAGTATTTT
v_call: TRBV2; d_call: TRBD1; clone_size: NA; j_call: TRBJ1-1; cdr3_aa: CASMEGARTEAFF; cdr3_nt: TGTGCCAGCATGGAGGGGGCGCGTACTGAAGCTTTCTTT
v_call: TRBV7-9; d_call: TRBD1; clone_size: NA; j_call: TRBJ2-5; cdr3_aa: CASSLAVGTVETQYF; cdr3_nt: TGTGCCAGCAGCTTAGCAGTAGGGACAGTAGAGACCCAGTACTTC
v_call: TRBV30; d_call: NA; clone_size: NA; j_call: TRBJ1-6; cdr3_aa: CAWSAPPGTPNSPLHF; cdr3_nt: TGTGCCTGGAGTGCGCCCCCCGGGACACCAAATTCACCCCTCCACTTT
v_call: TRBV7-2; d_call: NA; clone_size: NA; j_call: TRBJ1-2; cdr3_aa: CASSLGSRQLNYGYTF; cdr3_nt: TGTGCCAGCAGCTTAGGAAGTAGACAGCTTAACTATGGCTACACCTTC
v_call: TRBV3-1/TRBV3-2; d_call: NA; clone_size: NA; j_call: TRBJ1-1; cdr3_aa: CASSQVRGTEAFF; cdr3_nt: TGTGCCAGCAGCCAAGTGCGAGGCACTGAAGCTTTCTTT
v_call: TRBV4-3; d_call: NA; clone_size: NA; j_call: TRBJ1-3; cdr3_aa: CASSLVGGGNTIYF; cdr3_nt: TGCGCCAGCAGCCTCGTTGGTGGGGGAAACACCATATATTTT
v_call: TRBV3-1/TRBV3-2; d_call: NA; clone_size: NA; j_call: TRBJ1-4; cdr3_aa: CASSQVGEKLFF; cdr3_nt: TGTGCCAGCAGCCAAGTAGGGGAAAAACTGTTTTTT
v_call: TRBV5-1; d_call: NA; clone_size: NA; j_call: TRBJ2-1; cdr3_aa: CASSWTDSSYNEQFF; cdr3_nt: TGCGCCAGCAGCTGGACGGATAGCTCCTACAATGAGCAGTTCTTC